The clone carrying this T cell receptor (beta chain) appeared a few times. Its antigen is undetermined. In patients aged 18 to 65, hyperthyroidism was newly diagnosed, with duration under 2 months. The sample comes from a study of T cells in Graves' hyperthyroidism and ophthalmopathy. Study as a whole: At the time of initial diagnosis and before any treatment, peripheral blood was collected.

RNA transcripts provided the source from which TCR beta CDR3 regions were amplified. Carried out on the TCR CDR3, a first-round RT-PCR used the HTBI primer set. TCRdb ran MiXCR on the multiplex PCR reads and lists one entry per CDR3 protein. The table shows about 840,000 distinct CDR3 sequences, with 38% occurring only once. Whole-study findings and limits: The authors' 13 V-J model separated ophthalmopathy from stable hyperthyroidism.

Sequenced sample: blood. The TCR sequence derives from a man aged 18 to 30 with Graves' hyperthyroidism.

The CDR3 nucleotides read TGTGCCAGCAGTCCAGGGGGGTTGAGCAATCAGCCCCAGCATTTT. Protein: CASSPGGLSNQPQHF. The chain combines TRBV11-2 with TRBJ1-5; TRBD1 matches 7 bases. V was pared by 6 bases and J by 1 base, with 6 bases of the junction left unmatched. CDR3 length: 15 residues. Germline CDR1 and CDR2: SGHAT and FQNNGV.